Only a few counts were recorded for the clone carrying this T cell receptor (beta chain). These data belong to a study of blood T cell repertoires in COVID-19. Looking at the study overall: Sites in the United States, Italy and Spain provided acute and convalescent COVID-19 samples. Nucleic acid was either cDNA or gDNA, and it came from T cells, B-cell-depleted T cells, or PBMCs.

Recovered Cohort 3 donors showed two negative PCRs, clearance, or symptom resolution. CDR1 and CDR2 from the germline V gene are ENHRY and SYGVKD. This CDR3 has 13 amino acids. The V end lost 3 bases, the J end lost 5 bases, and 8 bases lay between the germline ends. Authors' analysis steps: Reference gene primer amplification yielded estimated nucleated cell counts. Sequenced by immunoSEQ multiplex PCR; TCRdb stores in-frame clones only, minus some. V and J calls and clone size follow that table, whereas D and trimming were derived from the DNA. The sample records 150,000 to 200,000 clones, around 80% being singletons.

This chain uses TRBV10-3 with TRBJ1-5, with D perhaps matching TRBD1 (5 bases). The TCR sequence derives from a woman aged 45-60 years who had recovered from COVID-19. Sequencing was performed on PBMCs or T cells enriched from blood (not recorded which). The CDR3: CAISDGGYQPQHF. The CDR3 nucleotides read TGTGCCATCAGTGACGGGGGATATCAGCCCCAGCATTTT.